A selection of T cell receptor beta chains follows, all from one sample in a study of regulatory T cells in long-lasting Graves disease. Via MiXCR, TCRdb re-called the multiplex PCR reads, giving one row per CDR3 protein. The sample lists about 460,000 distinct CDR3 sequences; around 15% were seen once. These records were also assigned to another study, of T cells in Graves' hyperthyroidism and ophthalmopathy.

This sample comprised peripheral blood mononuclear cells (PBMCs), obtained at new diagnosis, from a patient treated with antithyroid drugs. These TCRs come from a woman in her forties or fifties with Graves disease. Both conserved end residues are trimmed from each CDR3.

J gene: TRBJ1-5
V gene: TRBV6-1
CDR3 protein: ASAEGTLSNQPQH

J gene: TRBJ2-3
V gene: TRBV11-2
CDR3 protein: ASSLAPSGRTDTQY

J gene: TRBJ2-3
V gene: TRBV11-1
CDR3 protein: ASSHGRDRAIDTQY

J gene: TRBJ2-1
V gene: TRBV9
CDR3 protein: ASSTPRGDRNNEQF

J gene: TRBJ1-3
V gene: TRBV30
CDR3 protein: AWSTPNTGPGNTIY

J gene: TRBJ2-6
V gene: TRBV28
CDR3 protein: ASLNSGFSGANVLT

J gene: TRBJ2-7
V gene: TRBV4-1
CDR3 protein: ASSQESRSGAYEQY

J gene: TRBJ2-6
V gene: TRBV7-2
CDR3 protein: ASTLRGQGATDPPSSGANVLT

J gene: TRBJ2-3
V gene: TRBV10-3
CDR3 protein: AISESRGSTDTQY

J gene: TRBJ2-3
V gene: TRBV28
CDR3 protein: ASSLWDLGTDTQY

J gene: TRBJ2-1
V gene: TRBV20-1
CDR3 protein: SATTSGRYNEQF

J gene: TRBJ2-7
V gene: TRBV7-9
CDR3 protein: ASSLNHLAGAYEQY

J gene: TRBJ2-5
V gene: TRBV9
CDR3 protein: ASSPGLAGLETQY

J gene: TRBJ1-1
V gene: TRBV28
CDR3 protein: ASSFGTEGTEAF

J gene: TRBJ1-1
V gene: TRBV2
CDR3 protein: ASSSGEGEAF

J gene: TRBJ2-1
V gene: TRBV2
CDR3 protein: ASSDLVAGGDEQF

J gene: TRBJ2-3
V gene: TRBV20-1
CDR3 protein: SAPSMGRDLDTQY

J gene: TRBJ2-1
V gene: TRBV9
CDR3 protein: ASSGAGGADYNEQF

J gene: TRBJ2-3
V gene: TRBV5-8
CDR3 protein: ASSSDLAGGNTQY

J gene: TRBJ2-7
V gene: TRBV2
CDR3 protein: ASSGWGLTYEQY

J gene: TRBJ1-2
V gene: TRBV28
CDR3 protein: ASSSEGSRPTGTNYGYT

J gene: TRBJ2-5
V gene: TRBV4-2
CDR3 protein: ASSQGQGSGETQY

J gene: TRBJ2-3
V gene: TRBV3-1
CDR3 protein: ASSQALAMSDTQY

J gene: TRBJ1-2
V gene: TRBV10-3
CDR3 protein: AISSGQGGNYGYT

J gene: TRBJ1-2
V gene: TRBV27
CDR3 protein: ASRTSHRGRGYGYT

J gene: TRBJ2-2
V gene: TRBV24-1
CDR3 protein: ATSGFRTVNTGELF

J gene: TRBJ1-2
V gene: TRBV3-1
CDR3 protein: ASSPPGLLANYGYT

J gene: TRBJ1-5
V gene: TRBV18
CDR3 protein: ASSPVQGYQPQH

J gene: TRBJ2-7
V gene: TRBV7-3
CDR3 protein: ASSPNVAEPYEQY